A single sample is the source of the 21 T cell receptor beta chains below, sequenced in a study of cytomegalovirus exposure and HLA in healthy donors. The PCR ran on 60 Vbeta and 13 Jbeta primers. The method was immunoSEQ multiplex PCR; TCRdb's version includes in-frame clones alone and lacks a portion of them. This repertoire shows around 100,000 clones, 75% to 85% found once; its top ten account for 2.5% to 3%. Sequencing input: PBMCs. These receptor sequences come from a woman under 30 in good health and CMV-seropositive.

The genes are TRBV30 and TRBJ2-2, with TRBD2 matching 10 bases. The V gene end was trimmed by 5 bases and the J gene end by 2 bases; junction bases not matched to a gene: 2. The CDR3 has 14 residues. Per germline, CDR1 GTSNPN and CDR2 SVGIG (reference sequence). The CDR3 nucleotides read TGTGCCTGGGGACTAGCGGCAAACACCGGGGAGCTGTTTTTT. This codes for CAWGLAANTGELFF.

The chain employs TRBV7-3 and TRBJ1-1; D uncertain. The CDR3 is 13 amino acids. The V end lost 3 bases, the J end lost 4 bases, and 9 bases lay between the germline ends. Germline CDR1 and CDR2: SGHTA and FQGTGA. CDR3 region: CASSFTAATEAFF. In DNA, the CDR3 is TGTGCCAGCAGCTTTACGGCGGCCACTGAAGCTTTCTTT.

This clone was seen once. The chain links TRBV5-6 to TRBJ2-5; the match to TRBD2 covers 7 bases. This CDR3 is built from 17 residues. V gave up 4 bases and J gave up 4 bases; unmatched junction bases: 16. Germline V lookup: CDR1 SGHDT, CDR2 YYEEEE. The CDR3 is CASSRGAGPNFGETQYF. CDR3 nucleotide sequence: TGTGCCAGCAGCCGCGGAGCGGGGCCAAACTTCGGAGAGACCCAGTACTTC.

V and J are TRBV5-4 and TRBJ2-1; 8 positions match TRBD1. Per germline, CDR1 SGHNT and CDR2 YYREEE (reference sequence). The trim removed 4 bases at V and 8 bases at J, leaving 8 bases unmatched. This CDR3 is built from 14 residues. The CDR3 DNA reads TGTGCCAGCAGCCATCCCGACAGGGGCGATGAGCAGTTCTTC. Translated: CASSHPDRGDEQFF.

The genes are TRBV7-9 and TRBJ2-3; D may be TRBD2 (5 bases). V shed 10 bases and J shed 0 bases, with 11 bases lying between them. Germline assignment: CDR1 SEHNR and CDR2 FQNEAQ (reference sequence). There are 13 residues in the CDR3. The CDR3 here is CATRSGSTDTQYF. CDR3 DNA: TGTGCCACCAGGAGCGGTAGCACAGATACGCAGTATTTT. Together with reference TRBV7-9 and TRBJ2-3, the CDR3 gives the full variable domain: DTGVSQNPRHKITKRGQNVTFRCDPISEHNRLYWYRQTLGQGPEFLTYFQNEAQLEKSRLLSDRFSAERPKGSFSTLEIQRTEQGDSAMYLCATRSGSTDTQYFGPGTRLTVL.

This chain connects TRBV7-3 to TRBJ1-1; maybe TRBD1 (6 bases). Per the germline V gene, CDR1 is SGHTA and CDR2 is FQGTGA. The CDR3 totals 14 residues. Deletions cut 5 bases from V and 1 base from J, with 11 bases between. The chain's CDR3 is CASSNGGANTEAFF. CDR3 coding DNA: TGTGCCAGCAGCAACGGGGGGGCGAACACTGAAGCTTTCTTT.

The gene calls are TRBV9 and TRBJ2-1; possible D gene TRBD2, 6 bases. CDR3 length: 16 residues. Germline CDR1 SGDLS, CDR2 YYNGEE. With 0 bases removed from V and 0 bases from J, the gap between germline ends came to 10 bases. The CDR3 here is CASSVVFGSSYNEQFF. CDR3 DNA sequence: TGTGCCAGCAGCGTAGTATTCGGGAGCTCCTACAATGAGCAGTTCTTC. The complete variable domain, with remaining parts taken from reference TRBV9 and TRBJ2-1, reads DSGVTQTPKHLITATGQRVTLRCSPRSGDLSVYWYQQSLDQGLQFLIQYYNGEERAKGNILERFSAQQFPDLHSELNLSSLELGDSALYFCASSVVFGSSYNEQFFGPGTRLTVL.

V and J are TRBV7-2 and TRBJ1-3; 7 bases align to TRBD1. There are 15 residues in the CDR3. Trimming cost V 2 bases and J 4 bases; bases outside gene matches: 5. Germline V gene sequence: CDR1 SGHTA, CDR2 FQGNSA. The CDR3 region has the DNA TGTGCCAGCAGCTTACAAGGGGGCGCGGGAAACACCATATATTTT. Translating gives CASSLQGGAGNTIYF.

The chain carries TRBV7-9 and TRBJ2-7; 8 bases are a match to TRBD1. The CDR3 is 13 residues long. Germline CDR1 SEHNR, CDR2 FQNEAQ (reference sequence). The V gene end was trimmed by 5 bases and the J gene end by 9 bases; junction bases not matched to a gene: 9. CDR3 amino acids: CASSLDRVSVQYF. CDR3 DNA sequence: TGTGCCAGCAGCCTGGACAGGGTGTCAGTGCAGTACTTC.

This clone was counted a single time. The rearrangement links TRBV2 to TRBJ2-7; 8 bases are shared with TRBD2. Trimming removed 7 bases from V and 7 bases from J; junction bases left unmatched: 15. The CDR3 has 15 amino acids. CDR1 is SNHLY, CDR2 FYNNEI, per germline. The chain's CDR3 is CASKKGLAGTGEQYF. The CDR3 DNA sequence: TGTGCCAGCAAAAAGGGGTTAGCGGGGACCGGGGAGCAGTACTTC.

V gene TRBV7-9 combines with J gene TRBJ1-2; TRBD1 matches at 7 bases. Germline V lookup: CDR1 SEHNR, CDR2 FQNEAQ (reference sequence). The junction had 9 bases not matched to a gene; V was cut back by 5 bases and J by 6 bases. The CDR3 loop spans 14 amino acids. The CDR3 here is CASSRTTGQDGYTF. The CDR3 DNA reads TGTGCCAGCAGCCGCACGACAGGGCAGGATGGCTACACCTTC.

This clone came up a few times. V is TRBV30 and J is TRBJ1-4; no clear D. CDR3 length: 15 amino acids. Germline CDR1 and CDR2: GTSNPN and SVGIG (reference sequence). Trimming pared 2 bases from V and 2 bases from J, leaving 12 bases between. CDR3 loop: CAWSSRTRTNEKLFF. The CDR3 DNA sequence: TGTGCCTGGAGTTCCCGGACTAGGACTAATGAAAAACTGTTTTTT.

The genes are TRBV27 and TRBJ1-2, with D possibly being TRBD1 (6 bases). From germline, CDR1 is MNHEY and CDR2 SMNVEV (reference sequence). The CDR3 extends over 11 amino acids. V was trimmed by 10 bases and J by 4 bases, leaving 10 bases between them. The CDR3 bases are TGTGCCACCTTGGACAGCTATGGCTACACCTTC. Amino acid sequence: CATLDSYGYTF.

The gene calls are TRBV15 and TRBJ1-4; no clear D. Trimming took 4 bases from V and 3 from J, leaving 24 bases between them. The CDR3 consists of 19 residues. Germline V CDR1 and CDR2: LNHNV, YYDKDF (reference sequence). The CDR3 reads CATSTTPGQTRGANEKLFF. The DNA for the CDR3 is TGTGCCACCAGCACCACCCCTGGGCAGACCCGCGGGGCTAATGAAAAACTGTTTTTT.

The chain has TRBV9 and TRBJ2-3, with no clear D. The CDR3 sequence is 16 residues long. The V gene's germline CDR1 is SGDLS and CDR2 YYNGEE. V was shortened by 2 bases and J by 2 bases, with 15 bases between the two germline ends. This chain's CDR3 is CASSVAIAPPTDTQYF. The CDR3 nucleotides read TGTGCCAGCAGCGTGGCGATAGCCCCCCCCACAGATACGCAGTATTTT. The whole variable domain, remainder taken from reference TRBV9 and TRBJ2-3, is DSGVTQTPKHLITATGQRVTLRCSPRSGDLSVYWYQQSLDQGLQFLIQYYNGEERAKGNILERFSAQQFPDLHSELNLSSLELGDSALYFCASSVAIAPPTDTQYFGPGTRLTVL.

The chain joins TRBV18 to TRBJ2-7; 8 bases agree with TRBD1. The CDR3 extends over 15 amino acids. V dropped 0 bases and J dropped 5; count of bases not matched to a gene: 6. The germline gives CDR1 KGHSH, CDR2 LQKENI. DNA for the CDR3: TGTGCCAGCTCACCACCGAGTGACAGGGGAAACGAGCAGTACTTC. It encodes CASSPPSDRGNEQYF.

This clone was counted between two and nine times. The chain couples TRBV2 to TRBJ1-1, with TRBD1 matching 9 bases. There are 14 residues in the CDR3. The V gene end was trimmed by 6 bases and the J gene end by 6 bases; junction bases not matched to a gene: 8. Germline CDR1 SNHLY, CDR2 FYNNEI. CDR3 residues: CASRDDRGGSEAFF. The CDR3 nucleotides are TGTGCCAGCAGGGACGACAGGGGGGGGTCTGAAGCTTTCTTT.

The chain combines TRBV12-5 with TRBJ2-1, with D possibly being TRBD2 (5 bases). CDR1 and CDR2 (germline): LGHNT, FRNRAP. CDR3 size: 13 residues. The ends were cut back, 6 bases at V and 10 bases at J, with 16 bases in the middle. CDR3 sequence reads: CASGPGFYVEQFF. The CDR3 DNA sequence: TGTGCTAGTGGCCCGGGATTCTACGTCGAGCAGTTCTTC.

V usage is TRBV28 and J usage is TRBJ2-7, with D possibly being TRBD1 (5 bases). Germline lookup yields CDR1 MDHEN and CDR2 SYDVKM. V shed 3 bases and J shed 7 bases, with 16 bases lying between them. The CDR3 spans 14 residues. CDR3 region: CASSFVSSRVEQYF. DNA for the CDR3: TGTGCCAGCAGTTTTGTCTCGAGCAGGGTTGAGCAGTACTTC.

V is TRBV4-2 and J is TRBJ2-3; unclear D gene. Per germline, CDR1 LGHNA and CDR2 YNFKEQ. The CDR3 totals 14 residues. The ends were cut back, 0 bases at V and 1 base at J, with 5 bases in the middle. CDR3 DNA: TGTGCCAGCAGCCAAGACCCGGGCACAGATACGCAGTATTTT. This translates into CASSQDPGTDTQYF.

CDR3 bases: TGCGCCAGCAGAATCACGGTAGCGGGAGTGGGAACCGGGGAGCTGTTTTTT. Residues: CASRITVAGVGTGELFF. J is TRBJ2-2 and V is TRBV4-1; TRBD2 matches 9 bases. This CDR3 has 17 amino acids. Trimming removed 6 bases from V and 5 bases from J; junction bases left unmatched: 13. Germline-derived CDR1 and CDR2 are MGHRA and YSYEKL.